What follows are 4 T cell receptor beta chains derived from one specimen sequenced in a study of early T cells in non-severe SARS-CoV-2 infection. TCRdb analysed the 5' RACE reads with MiXCR anew, one entry per CDR3 protein. The sample holds roughly 60,000 distinct CDR3 sequences, 13% seen once. Sequencing input: whole blood. Receptors were obtained from an adult who was a healthcare worker with PCR-confirmed SARS-CoV-2 infection or an uninfected control (not recorded which).

A few counts support this clonotype. The chain recombines TRBV7-8 with TRBJ2-1, with D perhaps TRBD1 or TRBD2 (6 bases each). V dropped 4 bases and J dropped 1 base, with 17 bases sitting between them. Germline V CDR1 and CDR2: SGHVS, FQNEAQ. The CDR3 length is 17 residues. This chain's CDR3 is CASSSPRTGASYNEQFF. The CDR3 nucleotides read TGTGCCAGCAGCTCCCCGAGGACGGGGGCTTCCTACAATGAGCAGTTCTTC.

The gene calls are TRBV5-1 and TRBJ1-1, with TRBD1 identical over 11 bases. The length of the CDR3 is 14 residues. The V segment lost 5 bases and the J segment 4 bases; nucleotides outside the gene matches: 4. The V gene's germline CDR1 is SGHRS and CDR2 YFSETQ. The CDR3 protein is CASSPGTGGTEAFF. CDR3 nucleotides: TGCGCCAGCAGTCCCGGGACAGGGGGCACTGAAGCTTTCTTT.

The chain carries TRBV19 and TRBJ1-1; perhaps TRBD1 as D (5 bases). The CDR3 loop spans 14 amino acids. Germline V CDR1 and CDR2: LNHDA, SQIVND (reference sequence). Trimming shortened V by 7 bases and J by 1 base, and 13 bases separated the two germline ends. CDR3 amino acids: CASKSTVPNTEAFF. The DNA for the CDR3 is TGTGCCAGTAAATCGACAGTCCCGAACACTGAAGCTTTCTTT.

The chain uses TRBV12-3 or TRBV12-4 and TRBJ1-5, with TRBD1 as a possible D gene (6 bases). CDR3 length: 15 amino acids. Trimming removed 5 bases at V and 3 bases at J, with 14 bases between. The DNA for the CDR3 is TGTGCCAGCAGTCTCCGGGACATCCCCAATCAGCCCCAGCATTTT. Translation: CASSLRDIPNQPQHF.